This TCR beta chain was recorded in a study of blood T cell repertoires in COVID-19. Study overall: COVID-19 samples collected from the United States, Italy and Spain covered acute and convalescent phases.

Some clones are missing from TCRdb's copy, which holds only in-frame ones; the method was immunoSEQ multiplex PCR. The data contain about 390,000 clones, about 87% of them singletons. Trimming took 11 bases from V and 7 from J, leaving 17 bases between them. This CDR3 has 12 amino acids. Germline loops: CDR1 SNHLY, CDR2 FYNNEI. The chain has TRBV2 and TRBJ1-2; D not certain. This TCR was recovered from a woman aged 60 to 75 with COVID-19, enrolled during active disease. Sequencing was carried out using peripheral blood. Written as DNA, the CDR3 is TGTGCCCCAAGCCCCGCCCGGGTTGGCTACACCTTC. It codes for CAPSPARVGYTF.